This T cell receptor (beta chain) was identified during a study of naive and memory T cell subsets. Both TRBC1 and TRBC2 were covered by a beta constant-region primer of two equimolar oligonucleotides. From the UMI-ligation and nested PCR reads, TCRdb called clonotypes with MiXCR, one entry per CDR3 protein. The table includes around 90,000 distinct CDR3 sequences, around 6.5% detected once. This CDR3 region has 15 residues. Trimming removed 8 bases from V and 1 base from J, with 15 bases in between. The germline V gene has CDR1 LNHDA and CDR2 SQIVND (reference sequence). The table lists this clonotype with many counts.

Source material: central memory CD4+ T cells from blood. This clonotype was obtained from a human donor in good health. This sequence joins TRBV19 and TRBJ1-5, with no clear D. The CDR3 DNA is TGTGCCAGTTCCACCGGACTGCGCAGCAATCAGCCCCAGCATTTT. It translates to CASSTGLRSNQPQHF. The variable domain in full, completed from reference TRBV19 and TRBJ1-5, reads DGGITQSPKYLFRKEGQNVTLSCEQNLNHDAMYWYRQDPGQGLRLIYYSQIVNDFQKGDIAEGYSVSREKKESFPLTVTSAQKNPTAFYLCASSTGLRSNQPQHFGDGTRLSIL.